The rows below give T cell receptor beta chains drawn from one sample of a study of human CD8 memory T cell subsets. TCRdb reprocessed the 5' RACE reads and stores each CDR3 protein as one record, lacking DNA. This specimen shows some 9,300 distinct CDR3 sequences; the ten leading clones hold roughly 9.8%. The sequenced material came from CD8+ stem-like memory T cells (TSCM and TCM) sorted from PBMCs. Receptors were obtained from a human donor in good health. Both conserved end residues are part of each CDR3. Size is omitted from some rows. Given values are once, few, many or a class for expanded clones.

TRBJ2-7,TRBV5-1,.,CASSILEDYEQYF
TRBJ2-1,TRBV12-3/TRBV12-4,.,CASSLGDRGLAENSYNEQFF
TRBJ2-7,TRBV12-3/TRBV12-4,.,CASSFLSYEQYF
TRBJ2-7,TRBV11-2,.,CASSGSLPPYEQYF
TRBJ1-1,TRBV12-3/TRBV12-4,.,CASSTGGAEAFF
TRBJ2-1,TRBV7-9,.,CASSDRGGEQFF
TRBJ1-1,TRBV3-1,medium-sized,CASSQEGTTGNTEAFF
TRBJ2-7,TRBV6-1,.,CASRLRDSSYEQYF
TRBJ2-5,TRBV6-6,.,CASRGDWEETQYF
TRBJ1-2,TRBV29-1,.,CSVLETAELCYTF
TRBJ2-7,TRBV7-9,.,CASSHGPAYEQYF
TRBJ2-7,TRBV11-3,.,CASSLEGGPTYEQYF
TRBJ1-2,TRBV20-1,.,CSANRGSPGPTNYGYTF
TRBJ2-7,TRBV11-2,.,CASSKPESSGGYEQYF
TRBJ2-1,TRBV6-6,.,CASSPSGSENEQFF